This is a list of T cell receptor beta chains from one sample in a study of regulatory T cells in long-lasting Graves disease. A single record per CDR3 protein comes from TCRdb applying MiXCR to the multiplex PCR reads. The data show more than 300,000 distinct CDR3 sequences, 16% seen once. These sequences were also reported in another study, on T cells in Graves' hyperthyroidism and ophthalmopathy.

The sample consisted of peripheral blood mononuclear cells (PBMCs), taken at new diagnosis, from a patient treated with antithyroid drugs. Receptors were obtained from a woman younger than 35 with Graves disease. CDR3s include the opening cysteine and the closing phenylalanine or tryptophan. A D gene is named only where the DNA matches it firmly. A row's size may be missing; if present it is once, few, many or a size class.

d_call: -
j_call: TRBJ2-1
v_call: TRBV7-9
clone_size: few
cdr3_aa: CASSLGTNYNEQFF
cdr3_nt: TGTGCCAGCAGCTTAGGCACGAATTACAATGAGCAGTTCTTC

d_call: TRBD1
j_call: TRBJ1-2
v_call: TRBV28
clone_size: many
cdr3_aa: CASSGGGIRGYTF
cdr3_nt: TGTGCCAGCAGTGGAGGGGGCATACGTGGCTACACCTTC

d_call: TRBD1
j_call: TRBJ2-7
v_call: TRBV7-3
clone_size: many
cdr3_aa: CASSSPGGEQYF
cdr3_nt: TGTGCCAGCAGCTCTCCAGGGGGCGAGCAGTACTTC

d_call: -
j_call: TRBJ1-3
v_call: TRBV28
clone_size: few
cdr3_aa: CASKLDSGNTIYF
cdr3_nt: TGTGCCAGTAAACTAGACTCTGGAAACACCATATATTTT

d_call: -
j_call: TRBJ2-3
v_call: TRBV7-6
clone_size: -
cdr3_aa: CASSLILWSGGDTDTQYF
cdr3_nt: TGTGCCAGCAGCTTAATCTTATGGTCTGGCGGAGACACAGATACGCAGTATTTT

d_call: -
j_call: TRBJ1-2
v_call: TRBV6-5
clone_size: many
cdr3_aa: CASSYSPTGINYGYTF
cdr3_nt: TGTGCCAGCAGTTATTCCCCCACAGGGATTAACTATGGCTACACCTTC

d_call: TRBD2
j_call: TRBJ2-1
v_call: TRBV6-1
clone_size: few
cdr3_aa: CASTQWREGEQFF
cdr3_nt: TGTGCCAGCACCCAATGGCGGGAGGGTGAGCAGTTCTTC

d_call: -
j_call: TRBJ2-7
v_call: TRBV10-3
clone_size: many
cdr3_aa: CAIRKGQNSYEQYF
cdr3_nt: TGTGCCATCAGGAAAGGACAGAACTCCTACGAGCAGTACTTC

d_call: -
j_call: TRBJ1-2
v_call: TRBV4-1
clone_size: -
cdr3_aa: CASSQDLSSYGYTF
cdr3_nt: TGCGCCAGCAGCCAAGATCTGAGTTCCTATGGCTACACCTTC

d_call: TRBD1
j_call: TRBJ1-1
v_call: TRBV7-2
clone_size: many
cdr3_aa: CASSLGPQGAGAFF
cdr3_nt: TGTGCCAGCAGCTTAGGACCGCAGGGGGCTGGGGCTTTCTTT

d_call: TRBD1
j_call: TRBJ1-1
v_call: TRBV9
clone_size: -
cdr3_aa: CASSVGLLHRGEMNTEAFF
cdr3_nt: TGTGCCAGCAGCGTCGGTTTACTACACAGGGGCGAGATGAACACTGAAGCTTTCTTT

d_call: TRBD2
j_call: TRBJ2-1
v_call: TRBV11-1
clone_size: few
cdr3_aa: CASSTRLAGHKKYFYNEQFF
cdr3_nt: TGTGCCAGCAGCACTAGACTAGCGGGTCATAAAAAGTACTTCTACAATGAGCAGTTCTTC

d_call: TRBD2
j_call: TRBJ2-5
v_call: TRBV4-2
clone_size: few
cdr3_aa: CASSQAGGAEETQYF
cdr3_nt: TGTGCCAGCAGCCAAGCCGGGGGGGCGGAAGAGACCCAGTACTTC

d_call: -
j_call: TRBJ1-3
v_call: TRBV6-1
clone_size: -
cdr3_aa: CASISRGSGNTIYF
cdr3_nt: TGTGCCAGCATCAGCAGGGGATCTGGAAACACCATATATTTT

d_call: TRBD1
j_call: TRBJ2-3
v_call: TRBV5-1
clone_size: many
cdr3_aa: CASSLAFTGGPFTDTQYF
cdr3_nt: TGCGCCAGCAGCTTGGCGTTTACAGGGGGTCCTTTCACAGATACGCAGTATTTT

d_call: -
j_call: TRBJ1-2
v_call: TRBV6-5
clone_size: -
cdr3_aa: CASAGRNYGYTF
cdr3_nt: TGTGCCAGCGCGGGGCGGAACTATGGCTACACCTTC

d_call: TRBD1
j_call: TRBJ1-1
v_call: TRBV29-1
clone_size: -
cdr3_aa: CSVRTGWNTEAFF
cdr3_nt: TGCAGCGTCAGGACAGGTTGGAACACTGAAGCTTTCTTT

d_call: TRBD2
j_call: TRBJ2-1
v_call: TRBV29-1
clone_size: -
cdr3_aa: CSVAGTSGVYEQFF
cdr3_nt: TGCAGCGTCGCAGGGACTAGCGGGGTATATGAGCAGTTCTTC

d_call: -
j_call: TRBJ2-5
v_call: TRBV28
clone_size: many
cdr3_aa: CASTDGGSSQQETQYF
cdr3_nt: TGTGCCAGCACCGATGGGGGGTCCTCCCAACAAGAGACCCAGTACTTC

d_call: TRBD2
j_call: TRBJ2-1
v_call: TRBV6-1
clone_size: many
cdr3_aa: CASSEAYASGGANEQFF
cdr3_nt: TGTGCCAGCAGTGAAGCTTATGCTAGCGGGGGGGCCAATGAGCAGTTCTTC

d_call: -
j_call: TRBJ2-7
v_call: TRBV3-1
clone_size: many
cdr3_aa: CASSPTDRTYEQYF
cdr3_nt: TGTGCCAGCAGCCCGACGGACAGAACCTACGAGCAGTACTTC

d_call: -
j_call: TRBJ1-1
v_call: TRBV11-2
clone_size: many
cdr3_aa: CASSLVPGSTEAFF
cdr3_nt: TGTGCCAGCAGCTTAGTGCCGGGGAGCACTGAAGCTTTCTTT

d_call: TRBD1
j_call: TRBJ1-1
v_call: TRBV6-2/TRBV6-3
clone_size: many
cdr3_aa: CASSRTGRRAFF
cdr3_nt: TGTGCCAGCAGTCGGACAGGGAGGCGAGCTTTCTTT

d_call: TRBD1
j_call: TRBJ2-5
v_call: TRBV7-9
clone_size: -
cdr3_aa: CASSLLKGQGQETQYF
cdr3_nt: TGTGCCAGCAGCTTACTAAAAGGACAGGGCCAAGAGACCCAGTACTTC

d_call: -
j_call: TRBJ2-7
v_call: TRBV28
clone_size: many
cdr3_aa: CASSLPGALSYEQYF
cdr3_nt: TGTGCCAGTAGTTTACCCGGGGCCCTTTCCTACGAGCAGTACTTC

d_call: -
j_call: TRBJ1-1
v_call: TRBV6-5
clone_size: many
cdr3_aa: CASSSRGLNSFF
cdr3_nt: TGTGCCAGCAGTTCCCGGGGCCTCAATTCTTTCTTT

d_call: TRBD1
j_call: TRBJ1-1
v_call: TRBV6-5
clone_size: many
cdr3_aa: CASSLEGAGDTEAFF
cdr3_nt: TGTGCCAGCAGTTTAGAGGGGGCGGGAGACACTGAAGCTTTCTTT

d_call: TRBD1
j_call: TRBJ2-7
v_call: TRBV6-1
clone_size: many
cdr3_aa: CASRPPGTGDYEQYF
cdr3_nt: TGTGCCAGCAGGCCCCCCGGGACAGGGGATTACGAGCAGTACTTC

d_call: -
j_call: TRBJ1-5
v_call: TRBV15
clone_size: few
cdr3_aa: CATSREALRGQPQHF
cdr3_nt: TGTGCCACCAGCAGAGAGGCACTCCGGGGTCAGCCCCAGCATTTT

d_call: TRBD2
j_call: TRBJ2-4
v_call: TRBV9
clone_size: many
cdr3_aa: CASSGGGLVRNIQYF
cdr3_nt: TGTGCCAGCAGCGGAGGCGGACTAGTGAGGAACATTCAGTACTTC

d_call: -
j_call: TRBJ1-5
v_call: TRBV6-1
clone_size: many
cdr3_aa: CASRRETYSNQPQHF
cdr3_nt: TGTGCCAGCAGACGCGAAACTTATAGCAATCAGCCCCAGCATTTT

d_call: -
j_call: TRBJ2-7
v_call: TRBV4-2
clone_size: -
cdr3_aa: CASSQDWGMGEQYF
cdr3_nt: TGTGCCAGCAGCCAAGATTGGGGCATGGGCGAGCAGTACTTC

d_call: TRBD1
j_call: TRBJ1-5
v_call: TRBV12-3/TRBV12-4
clone_size: many
cdr3_aa: CASSRLGQGNQPQHF
cdr3_nt: TGTGCCAGCAGTCGACTCGGACAGGGGAATCAGCCCCAGCATTTT

d_call: -
j_call: TRBJ1-1
v_call: TRBV7-3
clone_size: many
cdr3_aa: CASSLRSGGGTEAFF
cdr3_nt: TGTGCCAGCAGCTTAAGATCCGGCGGGGGGACTGAAGCTTTCTTT

d_call: TRBD1
j_call: TRBJ2-5
v_call: TRBV5-1
clone_size: -
cdr3_aa: CASSWGTGQETQYF
cdr3_nt: TGCGCCAGCAGCTGGGGGACAGGGCAAGAGACCCAGTACTTC

d_call: TRBD2
j_call: TRBJ2-1
v_call: TRBV20-1
clone_size: few
cdr3_aa: CSARDISGAYNEQFF
cdr3_nt: TGCAGTGCTAGAGATATCAGCGGGGCTTACAATGAGCAGTTCTTC

d_call: -
j_call: TRBJ1-4
v_call: TRBV28
clone_size: many
cdr3_aa: CASSFAGATNEKLFF
cdr3_nt: TGTGCCAGCAGTTTTGCGGGCGCAACTAATGAAAAACTGTTTTTT

d_call: -
j_call: TRBJ1-2
v_call: TRBV6-1
clone_size: many
cdr3_aa: CATQGVGGYTF
cdr3_nt: TGTGCCACCCAGGGAGTAGGTGGCTACACCTTC

d_call: -
j_call: TRBJ1-2
v_call: TRBV19
clone_size: -
cdr3_aa: CASTAYGGFAGYTF
cdr3_nt: TGTGCCAGTACCGCTTATGGAGGGTTCGCTGGCTACACCTTC

d_call: -
j_call: TRBJ1-1
v_call: TRBV27
clone_size: many
cdr3_aa: CASSSSENTEAFF
cdr3_nt: TGTGCCAGCAGTTCGAGCGAGAACACTGAAGCTTTCTTT

d_call: -
j_call: TRBJ1-6
v_call: TRBV13
clone_size: many
cdr3_aa: CASSFEGSSYNSPLHF
cdr3_nt: TGTGCCAGCAGCTTCGAGGGGAGCTCCTATAATTCACCCCTCCACTTT

d_call: TRBD1
j_call: TRBJ1-1
v_call: TRBV29-1
clone_size: -
cdr3_aa: CSVPTGLENTEAFF
cdr3_nt: TGCAGCGTCCCGACAGGGCTAGAGAACACTGAAGCTTTCTTT

d_call: -
j_call: TRBJ2-7
v_call: TRBV12-3/TRBV12-4
clone_size: few
cdr3_aa: CASSRAGTEQYF
cdr3_nt: TGTGCCAGCAGTAGGGCCGGGACCGAGCAGTACTTC

d_call: -
j_call: TRBJ2-3
v_call: TRBV5-1
clone_size: many
cdr3_aa: CASSKTASTDTQYF
cdr3_nt: TGCGCCAGCAGCAAGACAGCTAGCACAGATACGCAGTATTTT

d_call: TRBD2
j_call: TRBJ2-1
v_call: TRBV6-4
clone_size: many
cdr3_aa: CASSEDPPLAGAYNEQFF
cdr3_nt: TGTGCCAGCAGTGAAGATCCCCCGCTAGCGGGAGCTTACAATGAGCAGTTCTTC

d_call: -
j_call: TRBJ2-2
v_call: TRBV2
clone_size: -
cdr3_aa: CASSETGSTGELFF
cdr3_nt: TGTGCCAGCAGTGAAACTGGGAGCACCGGGGAGCTGTTTTTT

d_call: TRBD2
j_call: TRBJ2-3
v_call: TRBV6-1
clone_size: many
cdr3_aa: CASSANGGSGGFTDTQYF
cdr3_nt: TGTGCCAGCAGTGCCAACGGTGGTAGCGGGGGCTTCACAGATACGCAGTATTTT